The 30 T cell receptor beta chains in this list originate from one sample, sequenced in a study of human T cells and chemical hapten exposure. The time point was: pre-sensitization, week 0. As to treatment: therapeutic diphenylcyclopropenone sensitization with weekly scalp DPC. MiXCR, applied by TCRdb to the RACE reads, yields one record per CDR3 protein. The table records 350,000 to 400,000 distinct CDR3 sequences, roughly 5.3% of them present only once. The sequencing used whole blood, collected in connection with sensitization to the hapten diphenylcyclopropenone (DPC). These receptors came from a woman aged 45-59 years with alopecia areata. Some clones in this sample may be carry-over from other donors' samples.

The table lists this clonotype with many counts. The rearrangement uses TRBV6-6 and TRBJ2-1, with 15 bases fitting TRBD2. V shed 4 bases, J shed 7 bases, and the junction held 5 bases outside the gene matches. Germline V gene data show CDR1 as MNHNY and CDR2 as SVGAGI (reference sequence). The CDR3 runs to 16 residues. DNA of the CDR3: TGTGCCAGCAGTTCTCGGACTAGCGGGAGGGCAAATGAGCAGTTCTTC. It codes for CASSSRTSGRANEQFF.

This clonotype occurred a few times. V is TRBV27 and J is TRBJ2-3; D tentatively fits TRBD1 or TRBD2 (7 bases each). The length of the CDR3 is 18 residues. The germline V gene has CDR1 MNHEY and CDR2 SMNVEV (reference sequence). V lost 6 bases to trimming and J lost 8 bases, with 30 bases between them. This chain's CDR3 is CASSAVETGRVAGTTQYF. DNA of the CDR3: TGTGCCAGCAGCGCCGTTGAGACAGGGAGGGTAGCGGGCACTACGCAGTATTTT.

There are many counts of this clonotype. The V gene is TRBV29-1, the J gene TRBJ2-7; no definite D call. The CDR3 consists of 13 residues. The germline V gene has CDR1 SQVTM and CDR2 ANQGSEA. V was shortened by 1 base and J by 5 bases, with 12 bases between the two germline ends. The CDR3 coding sequence is TGCAGCGTTGAAGTTCCCTTAAGCGACGAGCAGTACTTC. Residues: CSVEVPLSDEQYF.

CDR3 coding DNA: TGTGCCAGCAGCTTAAAGCCCCGGTTCTCTAACTATGGCTACACCTTC. It encodes CASSLKPRFSNYGYTF. The chain has TRBV27 and TRBJ1-2; D is unresolved. This CDR3 is 16 amino acids long. Germline loops: CDR1 MNHEY, CDR2 SMNVEV (reference sequence). The germline V and J ends were trimmed by 6 bases and 0 bases, with 17 bases remaining between them.

This clonotype has more than one count but fewer than ten. This chain connects TRBV20-1 to TRBJ1-2, with D maybe TRBD1 (6 bases). Per the germline V gene, CDR1 is DFQATT and CDR2 is SNEGSKA (reference sequence). The V and J ends lost 6 bases and 3 bases respectively, with 20 bases between them. The CDR3 length is 15 residues. CDR3 coding DNA: TGCAGTGCGCCCATCCCCAGGGGAGGGGACTATGGCTACACCTTC. Encoded protein: CSAPIPRGGDYGYTF.

This clonotype came up many times. V usage is TRBV5-1 and J usage is TRBJ1-2, with no clear D. This CDR3 is 14 amino acids long. V shed 3 bases and J shed 3 bases, with 12 bases lying between them. CDR1 SGHRS and CDR2 YFSETQ come from the germline V gene. The CDR3 coding sequence is TGCGCCAGCAGCTGGGAATCAGGTTACTATGGCTACACCTTC. Its protein product is CASSWESGYYGYTF.

This clonotype was detected only a few times. V and J are TRBV10-3 and TRBJ1-2; D is unclear. Germline V gene lookup returns CDR1 ENHRY and CDR2 SYGVKD. V lost 6 bases to trimming and J lost 5 bases, with 19 bases between them. There are 15 residues in the CDR3. The CDR3 is CAISEPNSPLYGYTF. CDR3 coding DNA: TGTGCCATCAGCGAGCCCAACTCCCCGCTGTATGGCTACACCTTC.

There are many counts of this clonotype. The chain links TRBV5-1 to TRBJ1-1; a weak D match, TRBD1 (6 bases). The V end lost 0 bases, the J end lost 2 bases, and 14 bases lay between the germline ends. This CDR3 has 16 amino acids. CDR1 and CDR2 from the germline V gene are SGHRS and YFSETQ. The CDR3 sequence: CASSLGQAAVNTEAFF. DNA for the CDR3: TGCGCCAGCAGCTTGGGACAGGCAGCCGTAAACACTGAAGCTTTCTTT.

This clonotype was recorded many times. This rearrangement joins TRBV27 to TRBJ2-6; possibly TRBD2 for D (6 bases). V lost 4 bases and J lost 2, with 6 bases in between. The germline V gene has CDR1 MNHEY and CDR2 SMNVEV (reference sequence). This CDR3 comprises 14 residues. The CDR3 spells CASSWGAGANVLTF. The CDR3 DNA reads TGTGCCAGCAGTTGGGGGGCTGGGGCCAACGTCCTGACTTTC.

The chain links TRBV13 to TRBJ1-2, with 9 bases identical to TRBD1. Looked up from germline, CDR1 is PRHDT and CDR2 is FYEKMQ (reference sequence). V lost 8 bases and J lost 1; bases outside the gene matches: 14. The CDR3 is made up of 17 amino acids. This chain's CDR3 is CASHKRGTGMFNYGYTF. The CDR3 DNA follows: TGTGCCAGCCATAAGAGGGGGACAGGGATGTTTAACTATGGCTACACCTTC.

This clonotype was counted many times. This chain links TRBV12-3 or TRBV12-4 with TRBJ2-1; D assignment may be TRBD1 or TRBD2 (5 bases each). V was clipped by 0 bases and J by 3 bases, with 9 bases between them. The CDR3 extends over 15 amino acids. The CDR3 region is CASSLAAGGYNEQFF. CDR3 in DNA: TGTGCCAGCAGTTTAGCGGCTGGGGGCTACAATGAGCAGTTCTTC.

This clonotype occurred many times. The chain recombines TRBV2 with TRBJ2-2; D gene unclear. Germline-derived CDR1 and CDR2 are SNHLY and FYNNEI. The germline V and J ends were trimmed by 3 bases and 1 base, with 9 bases remaining between them. The CDR3 consists of 15 residues. DNA of the CDR3: TGTGCCAGCAGTGAGGCGGCGGTGAACACCGGGGAGCTGTTTTTT. This codes for CASSEAAVNTGELFF.

Ten or more counts support this clonotype. The chain recombines TRBV5-1 with TRBJ2-3, with 10 bases fitting TRBD2. CDR3 length equals 13 residues. With V trimmed by 7 bases and J by 5 bases, 4 bases remained unmatched. Germline V gene sequence: CDR1 SGHRS, CDR2 YFSETQ. The CDR3 DNA is TGCGCCAGCCGAGCGGGAGGGCGAGATACGCAGTATTTT. This encodes CASRAGGRDTQYF.

This rearrangement joins TRBV12-3 or TRBV12-4 to TRBJ1-3; D is possibly TRBD1 (5 bases). V was clipped by 3 bases and J by 2 bases, with 14 bases between them. The CDR3 spans 16 residues. DNA of the CDR3: TGTGCCAGCAGTTTCAGCGGGACGGACCCTGGAAACACCATATATTTT. Protein sequence: CASSFSGTDPGNTIYF.

V gene TRBV20-1 combines with J gene TRBJ2-7, with TRBD1 matching 10 bases. V was clipped by 6 bases and J by 5 bases; unmatched bases: 7. This CDR3 is 13 amino acids long. The germline V gene has CDR1 DFQATT and CDR2 SNEGSKA (reference sequence). The CDR3 nucleotides read TGCAGTGCGAGGGGACAGGGGTTTCACGAGCAGTACTTC. Protein: CSARGQGFHEQYF.

This clonotype was recorded a few times. The chain employs TRBV10-3 and TRBJ2-3; 7 bases line up with TRBD2. The CDR3 covers 14 residues. Germline V CDR1 and CDR2: ENHRY, SYGVKD. Unmatched junction bases numbered 8, after V lost 7 bases and J lost 4 bases. This CDR3 is CAIMSGRESDTQYF. The DNA of the CDR3 is TGTGCCATCATGTCCGGGCGGGAGTCAGATACGCAGTATTTT.

At least ten counts were recorded for this clonotype. The rearrangement uses TRBV4-1 and TRBJ2-3; TRBD2 matches 11 bases. The CDR3 runs 16 residues. CDR1 and CDR2 from the germline V gene are MGHRA and YSYEKL. J gave up 2 bases and V 4 bases, and 5 bases lay outside the gene matches. In nucleotides, the CDR3 is TGCGCCAGCAGCCTGTCGGGACTAGCGGTCACAGATACGCAGTATTTT. Its translation is CASSLSGLAVTDTQYF.

This clonotype was counted many times. The chain joins TRBV9 to TRBJ2-2; D is ambiguous. With 3 bases removed from V and 6 bases from J, the gap between germline ends came to 12 bases. CDR1 and CDR2 from the germline V gene are SGDLS and YYNGEE. CDR3 length: 14 residues. CDR3 loop: CASSGQLEPGELFF. For the CDR3, the DNA is TGTGCCAGCAGCGGGCAACTCGAACCCGGGGAGCTGTTTTTT.

This rearrangement joins TRBV9 to TRBJ1-1; D gene uncertain. V lost 0 bases to trimming and J lost 1 base, with 7 bases between them. CDR3 size: 14 residues. The germline V gene encodes CDR1 SGDLS and CDR2 YYNGEE. CDR3 residues: CASSVGSRNTEAFF. CDR3 bases: TGTGCCAGCAGCGTAGGCAGCCGGAACACTGAAGCTTTCTTT.

The sample holds many counts of this clonotype. The rearrangement uses TRBV7-3 and TRBJ2-3, with a tentative D call TRBD2 (5 bases). V lost 5 bases and J lost 2, with 11 bases in between. The CDR3 covers 14 residues. CDR1 and CDR2 from the germline V gene are SGHTA and FQGTGA. The CDR3 loop reads CASSRMGDTDTQYF. CDR3 bases: TGTGCCAGCAGCCGAATGGGAGACACAGATACGCAGTATTTT.

The chain links TRBV6-2 or TRBV6-3 to TRBJ1-1; D perhaps matches TRBD1 (6 bases). Germline CDR1 is MNHEY and CDR2 is SVGEGT. Trimming removed 5 bases from V and 8 bases from J, with 18 bases in between. The length of the CDR3 is 14 residues. Written as DNA, the CDR3 is TGTGCCAGCAGTCGAGGAAGACAGGCGCGCGAAGCTTTCTTT. Translation: CASSRGRQAREAFF.

This clonotype appeared many times. The chain carries TRBV5-6 and TRBJ2-7; D could derive from TRBD1 or TRBD2 (7 bases each). V was cut by 8 bases and J by 3 bases, with 18 bases left in between. The length of the CDR3 is 14 residues. Germline V gene data show CDR1 as SGHDT and CDR2 as YYEEEE. The CDR3 DNA follows: TGTGCCAGGTTCACGACAGGGAGGGACTACGAGCAGTACTTC. Translating it yields CARFTTGRDYEQYF.

This clonotype was observed many times. The chain is built from TRBV5-1 and TRBJ1-2; TRBD1 matches 11 bases. Trimming cost V 0 bases and J 4 bases; bases outside gene matches: 2. Germline V gene lookup returns CDR1 SGHRS and CDR2 YFSETQ. CDR3 size: 15 residues. The CDR3 DNA is TGCGCCAGCAGCTTGGCGGGGACAGGGGGCTATGGCTACACCTTC. Residues: CASSLAGTGGYGYTF.

The chain has TRBV6-5 and TRBJ1-2, with D possibly matching TRBD1 (6 bases). Trimming shortened V by 6 bases and J by 0 bases, and 17 bases separated the two germline ends. In germline, CDR1 is MNHEY, CDR2 SVGAGI. This CDR3 region has 16 residues. The CDR3 loop reads CASSGGTFLSNYGYTF. The CDR3 nucleotides are TGTGCCAGCAGCGGTGGGACATTTTTATCTAACTATGGCTACACCTTC.

This chain uses TRBV2 with TRBJ2-3, with 10 bases aligning to TRBD2. CDR1 and CDR2 (germline): SNHLY, FYNNEI. V dropped 10 bases and J dropped 3; count of bases not matched to a gene: 7. CDR3 length: 14 residues. DNA of the CDR3: TGTGCCACCTTAGCGGGGGGCGGTACAGATACGCAGTATTTT. It translates to CATLAGGGTDTQYF.

There are many counts of this clonotype. The chain combines TRBV28 with TRBJ2-6; the D call may be TRBD1 or TRBD2 (5 bases each). The V gene's germline CDR1 is MDHEN and CDR2 SYDVKM. The CDR3 totals 20 residues. Trimming took 3 bases from V and 0 from J, leaving 21 bases between them. This chain's CDR3 is CASSFSPRDVWFSGANVLTF. In DNA, the CDR3 is TGTGCCAGCAGTTTTTCCCCTCGGGACGTATGGTTCTCTGGGGCCAACGTCCTGACTTTC.

The CDR3: CSVEGRLQETQYF. The CDR3 DNA sequence: TGCAGCGTTGAGGGCAGACTCCAAGAGACCCAGTACTTC. This chain links TRBV29-1 with TRBJ2-5; no reliable D call. The ends were cut back, 3 bases at V and 1 base at J, with 9 bases in the middle. The CDR3 consists of 13 residues. Germline CDR1 SQVTM, CDR2 ANQGSEA.

This clonotype has more than one count but fewer than ten. This chain links TRBV10-3 with TRBJ2-7; perhaps D is TRBD1 or TRBD2 (5 bases each). The CDR3 spans 12 residues. With 2 bases removed from V and 5 bases from J, the gap between germline ends came to 7 bases. The germline V gene has CDR1 ENHRY and CDR2 SYGVKD. DNA of the CDR3: TGTGCCATCAGTGAGGGGACGAACGAGCAGTACTTC. Translation: CAISEGTNEQYF.

V and J are TRBV12-3 or TRBV12-4 and TRBJ1-1; D unresolved. V gave up 5 bases and J gave up 3 bases, with 13 bases separating them. This CDR3 is 14 amino acids long. The CDR3 loop reads CASSPGGLYTEAFF. Here the CDR3 DNA reads TGTGCCAGCAGTCCAGGCGGACTTTACACTGAAGCTTTCTTT.

This clonotype was observed a handful of times. Germline and junction disagree at one end, which may indicate a read error. The genes are TRBV5-4 and TRBJ2-3; D might be TRBD2 (5 bases). Looked up from germline, CDR1 is SGHNT and CDR2 is YYREEE (reference sequence). The CDR3 runs to 14 residues. CDR3 region: CASSLWSDYGPGRF. CDR3 DNA sequence: TGTGCCAGCAGCTTGTGGTCTGACTATGGACCAGGACGTTTT.